This TCR beta chain was identified in a study of cytomegalovirus exposure and HLA in healthy donors. In the study overall: Of all 400 or so donors who were genotyped, roughly 85% belonged to the Caucasian-associated ancestry cluster.

J was trimmed by 0 bases and V by 2 bases; bases with no gene match: 9. The CDR3 is made up of 17 amino acids. Germline-derived CDR1 and CDR2 are SGHDT and YYEEEE. Comments on this clone: Antigen: not known.

The PCR used 60 Vbeta and 13 Jbeta primers. Assay used: immunoSEQ multiplex PCR; TCRdb lists only in-frame clones, some missing. The table records 100,000 or so clones, roughly 79% of them present only once. Study outcomes and limitations: Researchers counted roughly 150 TCR beta chains as cytomegalovirus-associated. As was reported, the HLA-A and HLA-B alleles of most subjects were accurately predicted from TCR beta sequences.

The sequence was collected from a man aged 35-49 years in good health and CMV-seronegative. Sequenced material: PBMCs. The V call is TRBV5-6, the J call TRBJ1-2, with TRBD1 identical over 8 bases. The CDR3 nucleotides read TGTGCCAGCAGCTTCGGGGCAGGGGGCCCGTCTAACTATGGCTACACCTTC. The encoded protein is CASSFGAGGPSNYGYTF.